The 9 T cell receptor beta chains in this list originate from one sample, sequenced in a study of OX40 agonist ivuxolimab in advanced cancers. Repertoires were generated with immunoSEQ multiplex PCR, while TCRdb's copy carries only in-frame clones and drops some. The table has around 99,000 clones, under 95% seen once. The sample was CD4+ or CD8+ T cells sorted from blood, taken in a trial of the OX40 agonist ivuxolimab. The receptor source for this set is an adult with an advanced solid tumor such as melanoma, head and neck, liver or kidney cancer.

The CDR3 loop is CASSLGMGGDTEAFF. Written as DNA, the CDR3 is TGTGCCAGCTCACTAGGGATGGGAGGGGATACTGAAGCTTTCTTT. This chain connects TRBV18 to TRBJ1-1; possible D gene TRBD1, 5 bases. V gave up 4 bases and J gave up 5 bases, with 17 bases separating them. The CDR3 length is 15 residues. The germline V gene encodes CDR1 KGHSH and CDR2 LQKENI.

The genes are TRBV19 and TRBJ2-1, with 7 nucleotides matching TRBD2. This CDR3 is built from 17 residues. V lost 2 bases to trimming and J lost 7 bases; unmatched junction nucleotides: 14. Germline V gives CDR1 LNHDA, CDR2 SQIVND (reference sequence). CDR3 DNA: TGTGCCAGTAGTATACTCCCATGGGAGGGGTCGGCAAATGAGCAGTTCTTC. It codes for CASSILPWEGSANEQFF.

The chain couples TRBV27 to TRBJ2-1; 10 nucleotides match TRBD2. Germline values: CDR1 MNHEY, CDR2 SMNVEV (reference sequence). CDR3 length equals 15 residues. V was pared by 4 bases and J by 3 bases, with 3 bases of the junction left unmatched. CDR3 sequence reads: CASSSGLAVYNEQFF. CDR3 DNA sequence: TGTGCCAGCAGTTCCGGACTAGCGGTCTACAATGAGCAGTTCTTC.

The V call is TRBV28, the J call TRBJ1-3, with 9 bases identical to TRBD1. The CDR3 is 16 residues long. V trimming: 1 base; J trimming: 2 bases; junction bases outside the gene matches: 3. CDR1 and CDR2 (germline): MDHEN, SYDVKM. In DNA form, the CDR3 reads TGTGCCAGCAGTTTATCACAGGGGGCGCCTGGAAACACCATATATTTT. Its translation is CASSLSQGAPGNTIYF. Full variable domain (missing parts from reference TRBV28 and TRBJ1-3): DVKVTQSSRYLVKRTGEKVFLECVQDMDHENMFWYRQDPGLGLRLIYFSYDVKMKEKGDIPEGYSVSREKKERFSLILESASTNQTSMYLCASSLSQGAPGNTIYFGEGSWLTVV.

The rearrangement uses TRBV2 and TRBJ2-3; D gene uncertain. Trimming pared 4 bases from V and 2 bases from J, leaving 13 bases between. The CDR3 contains 15 residues. The germline gives CDR1 SNHLY, CDR2 FYNNEI. As DNA, the CDR3 is TGTGCCAGCAGTGCAATGGTGACTGACACAGATACGCAGTATTTT. As protein: CASSAMVTDTDTQYF.

The chain has TRBV7-8 and TRBJ2-2; TRBD2 is a possible D gene (5 bases). V lost 0 bases and J 5 bases, leaving 19 bases between the germline ends. The CDR3 has 18 residues. Germline loops: CDR1 SGHVS, CDR2 FQNEAQ. The CDR3 bases are TGTGCCAGCAGCTTAGCGCTATTACCTACTAGTGGTACCGGGGAGCTGTTTTTT. Its translation is CASSLALLPTSGTGELFF.

The rearrangement uses TRBV28 and TRBJ2-7, with TRBD1 identical over 7 bases. Germline CDR1 and CDR2: MDHEN and SYDVKM. This CDR3 contains 16 residues. V shed 4 bases and J 3 bases; nucleotides not matched to a gene: 12. CDR3 DNA sequence: TGTGCCAGCAGTTCTTCCGGGACAGCCTCATTCTACGAGCAGTACTTC. Translation gives CASSSSGTASFYEQYF.

This chain links TRBV4-1 with TRBJ2-1, with D maybe TRBD2 (6 bases). Germline CDR1 reads MGHRA; CDR2 reads YSYEKL. The CDR3 runs 14 residues. V shed 3 bases and J shed 4 bases, with 10 bases lying between them. The CDR3: CASSQPGEYNEQFF. CDR3 sequence (DNA): TGCGCCAGCAGCCAGCCGGGAGAGTACAATGAGCAGTTCTTC.

This chain connects TRBV19 to TRBJ1-1, with 7 bases matching TRBD1. The CDR3 has 16 residues. Losses at the gene ends were 6 bases for V and 2 bases for J; bases not matched to a gene: 12. Germline V lookup: CDR1 LNHDA, CDR2 SQIVND (reference sequence). In DNA, the CDR3 is TGTGCCAGTAGCATAAACCAAAGGACAGGAAACACTGAAGCTTTCTTT. It codes for CASSINQRTGNTEAFF.